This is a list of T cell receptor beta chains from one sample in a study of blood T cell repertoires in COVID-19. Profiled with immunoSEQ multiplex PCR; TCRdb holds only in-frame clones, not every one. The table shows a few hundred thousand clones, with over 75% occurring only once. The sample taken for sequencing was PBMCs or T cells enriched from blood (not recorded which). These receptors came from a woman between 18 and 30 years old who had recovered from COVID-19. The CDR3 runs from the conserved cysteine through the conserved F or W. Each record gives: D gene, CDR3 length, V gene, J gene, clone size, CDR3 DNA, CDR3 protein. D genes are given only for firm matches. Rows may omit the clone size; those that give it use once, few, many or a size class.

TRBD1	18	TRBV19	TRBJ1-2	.	TGTGCCAGTAGTATAGACCTCCCGGGTACAGGGGGCCTTGGTGGCTACACCTTC	CASSIDLPGTGGLGGYTF
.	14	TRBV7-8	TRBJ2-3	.	TGTGCCAGCAGCCCCCCTAGCGTTCCAGATACGCAGTATTTT	CASSPPSVPDTQYF
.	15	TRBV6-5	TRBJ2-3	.	TGTGCCAGCAGTTACCAGGGGCCAAGCACAGATACGCAGTATTTT	CASSYQGPSTDTQYF
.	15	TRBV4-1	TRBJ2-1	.	TGCGCCAGCAGCCAAGGAGTGGGGGGGGGCACTGAGCAGTTCTTC	CASSQGVGGGTEQFF
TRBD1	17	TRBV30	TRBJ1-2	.	TGTGCCTGGAGCGTTTTCAGCGCTAATACAGGGGGCGACGGCTACACCTTC	CAWSVFSANTGGDGYTF
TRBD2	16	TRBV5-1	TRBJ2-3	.	TGCGCCAGCAGCTTGGCGACTAGCGGGAGCACAGATACGCAGTATTTT	CASSLATSGSTDTQYF
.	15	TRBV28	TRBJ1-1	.	TGTGCCAGCAGTTTGACAGGCCTAATTGACACTGAAGCTTTCTTT	CASSLTGLIDTEAFF
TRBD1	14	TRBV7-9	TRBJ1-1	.	TGTGCCAGCAGCCCTTCCGGGACAGGGACTGAAGCTTTCTTT	CASSPSGTGTEAFF
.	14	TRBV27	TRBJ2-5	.	TGTGCCAGCAGTTTCAGCGGCGTCGTGGAGACCCAGTACTTC	CASSFSGVVETQYF
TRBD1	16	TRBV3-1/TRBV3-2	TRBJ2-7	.	TGTGCCAGCAGCCCCCTAGAGGGACAGGGATCCTACGAGCAGTACTTC	CASSPLEGQGSYEQYF
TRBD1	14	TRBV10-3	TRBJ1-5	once	TGTGCCATCAGGGCCGGGACAGGGGATCAGCCCCAGCATTTT	CAIRAGTGDQPQHF
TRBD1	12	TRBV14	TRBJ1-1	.	TGTGCCAGCAGCCGGACAGGGGCTGAAGCTTTCTTT	CASSRTGAEAFF
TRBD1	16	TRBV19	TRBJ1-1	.	TGTGCCAGTAGTACCCCCAGGGGGAGCATGAACACTGAAGCTTTCTTT	CASSTPRGSMNTEAFF
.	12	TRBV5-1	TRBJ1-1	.	TGCGCCAGCAGCTTGGCTCTGGGCGAAGCTTTCTTT	CASSLALGEAFF
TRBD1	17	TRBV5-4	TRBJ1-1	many	TGTGCCAGCAGCTTCGCTAGGGGGACAGGCCCGAACACTGAAGCTTTCTTT	CASSFARGTGPNTEAFF
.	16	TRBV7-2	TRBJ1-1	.	TGTGCCAGCAGCTTAACACCGGGGTTCCTGAACACTGAAGCTTTCTTT	CASSLTPGFLNTEAFF